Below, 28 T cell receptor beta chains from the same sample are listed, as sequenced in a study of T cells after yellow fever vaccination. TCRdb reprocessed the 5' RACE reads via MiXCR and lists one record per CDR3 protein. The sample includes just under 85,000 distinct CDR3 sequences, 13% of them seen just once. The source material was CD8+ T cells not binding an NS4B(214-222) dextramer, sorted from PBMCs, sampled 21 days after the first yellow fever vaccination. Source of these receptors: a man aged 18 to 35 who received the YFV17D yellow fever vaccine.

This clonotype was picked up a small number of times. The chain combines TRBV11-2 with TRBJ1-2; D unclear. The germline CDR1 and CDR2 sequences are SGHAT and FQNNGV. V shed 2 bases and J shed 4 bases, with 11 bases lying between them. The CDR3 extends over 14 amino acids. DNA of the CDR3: TGTGCCAGCAGCTTAAACGTGGCAGTCTATGGCTACACCTTC. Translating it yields CASSLNVAVYGYTF.

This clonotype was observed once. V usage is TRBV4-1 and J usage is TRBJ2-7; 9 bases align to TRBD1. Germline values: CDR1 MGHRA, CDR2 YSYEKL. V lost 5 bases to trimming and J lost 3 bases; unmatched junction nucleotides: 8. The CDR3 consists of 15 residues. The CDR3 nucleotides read TGCGCCAGCAGCTCGCGGGGGACAGGGTACTACGAGCAGTACTTC. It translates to CASSSRGTGYYEQYF.

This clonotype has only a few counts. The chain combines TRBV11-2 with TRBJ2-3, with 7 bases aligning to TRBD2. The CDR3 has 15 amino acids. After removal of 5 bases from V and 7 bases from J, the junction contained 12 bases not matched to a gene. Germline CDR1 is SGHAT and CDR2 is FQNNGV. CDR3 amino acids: CASSTRDYGGYTQYF. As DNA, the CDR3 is TGTGCCAGCAGCACCCGGGACTACGGAGGCTATACGCAGTATTTT.

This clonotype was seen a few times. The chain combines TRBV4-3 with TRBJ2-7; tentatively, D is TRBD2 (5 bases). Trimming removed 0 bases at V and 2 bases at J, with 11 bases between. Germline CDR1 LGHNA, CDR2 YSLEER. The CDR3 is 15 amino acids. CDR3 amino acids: CASSQDWLAAYEQYF. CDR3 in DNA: TGCGCCAGCAGCCAAGATTGGCTAGCCGCCTACGAGCAGTACTTC.

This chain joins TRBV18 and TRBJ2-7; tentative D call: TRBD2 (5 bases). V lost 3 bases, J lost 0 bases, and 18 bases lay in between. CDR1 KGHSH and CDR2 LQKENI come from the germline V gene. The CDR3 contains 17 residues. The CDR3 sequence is CASSPPGLARSSYEQYF. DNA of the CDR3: TGTGCCAGCTCACCCCCAGGATTAGCGAGGAGCTCCTACGAGCAGTACTTC.

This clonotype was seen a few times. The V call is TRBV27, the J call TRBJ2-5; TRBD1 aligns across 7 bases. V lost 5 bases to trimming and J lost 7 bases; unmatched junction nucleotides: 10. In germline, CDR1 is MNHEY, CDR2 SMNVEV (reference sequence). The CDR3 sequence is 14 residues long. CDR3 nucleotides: TGTGCCAGCAGTGCGACAGGGCCTCTTGGGACCCAGTACTTC. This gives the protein CASSATGPLGTQYF.

CDR3 protein: CASSLVGRFTDTQYF. CDR3 in DNA: TGTGCCAGCAGCTTAGTTGGTCGGTTCACAGATACGCAGTATTTT. The chain employs TRBV7-2 and TRBJ2-3; no clear D. Germline V lookup: CDR1 SGHTA, CDR2 FQGNSA. With 1 base removed from V and 2 bases from J, the gap between germline ends came to 10 bases. The CDR3 loop spans 15 amino acids.

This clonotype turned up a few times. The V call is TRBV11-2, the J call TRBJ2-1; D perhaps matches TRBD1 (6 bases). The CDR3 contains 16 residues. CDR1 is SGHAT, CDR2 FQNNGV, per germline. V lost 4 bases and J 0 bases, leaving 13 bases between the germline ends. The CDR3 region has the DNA TGTGCCAGCAGCTACGTAGAGGGGGACTCCTACAATGAGCAGTTCTTC. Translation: CASSYVEGDSYNEQFF.

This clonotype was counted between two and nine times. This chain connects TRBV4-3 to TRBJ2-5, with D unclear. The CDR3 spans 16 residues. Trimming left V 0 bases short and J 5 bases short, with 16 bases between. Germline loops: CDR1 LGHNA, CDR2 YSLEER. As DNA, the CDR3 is TGCGCCAGCAGCCAAGAGCTCAGCAACCCCATGGAGACCCAGTACTTC. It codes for CASSQELSNPMETQYF.

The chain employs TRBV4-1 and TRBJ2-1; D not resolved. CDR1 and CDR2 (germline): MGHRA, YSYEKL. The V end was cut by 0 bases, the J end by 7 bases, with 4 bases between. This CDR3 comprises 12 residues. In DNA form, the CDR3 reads TGCGCCAGCAGCCAAGATCTGAATGAGCAGTTCTTC. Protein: CASSQDLNEQFF.

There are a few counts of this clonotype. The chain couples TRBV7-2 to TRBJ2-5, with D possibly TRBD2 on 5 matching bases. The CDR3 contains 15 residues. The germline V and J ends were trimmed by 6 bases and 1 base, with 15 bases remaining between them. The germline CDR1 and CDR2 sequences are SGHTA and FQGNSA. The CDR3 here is CASRRSLGIQETQYF. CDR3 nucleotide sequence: TGTGCCAGCAGGCGCAGCCTCGGGATCCAAGAGACCCAGTACTTC.

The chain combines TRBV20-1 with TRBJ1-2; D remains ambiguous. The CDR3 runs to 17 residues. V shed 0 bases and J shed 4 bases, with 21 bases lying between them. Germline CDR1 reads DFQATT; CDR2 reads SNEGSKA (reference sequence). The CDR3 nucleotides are TGCAGTGCTAGAGATAATGAGGTAGACATAATTTTCTATGGCTACACCTTC. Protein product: CSARDNEVDIIFYGYTF.

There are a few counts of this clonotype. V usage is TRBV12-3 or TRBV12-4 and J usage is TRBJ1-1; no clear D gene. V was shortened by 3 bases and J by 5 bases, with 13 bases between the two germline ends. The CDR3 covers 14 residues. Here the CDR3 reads CASSFEQSGTEAFF. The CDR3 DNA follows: TGTGCCAGCAGTTTTGAACAATCTGGGACTGAAGCTTTCTTT.

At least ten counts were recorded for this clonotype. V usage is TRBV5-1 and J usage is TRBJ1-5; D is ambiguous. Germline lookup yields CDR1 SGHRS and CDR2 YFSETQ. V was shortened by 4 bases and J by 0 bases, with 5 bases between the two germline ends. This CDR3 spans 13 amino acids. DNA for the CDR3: TGCGCCAGCAGCGCCTATAGCAATCAGCCCCAGCATTTT. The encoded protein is CASSAYSNQPQHF.

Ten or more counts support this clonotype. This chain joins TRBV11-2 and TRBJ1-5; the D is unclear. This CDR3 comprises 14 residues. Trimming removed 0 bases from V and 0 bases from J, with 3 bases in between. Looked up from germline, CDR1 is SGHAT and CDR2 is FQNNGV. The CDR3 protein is CASSLDGSNQPQHF. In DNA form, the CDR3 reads TGTGCCAGCAGCTTAGACGGTAGCAATCAGCCCCAGCATTTT.

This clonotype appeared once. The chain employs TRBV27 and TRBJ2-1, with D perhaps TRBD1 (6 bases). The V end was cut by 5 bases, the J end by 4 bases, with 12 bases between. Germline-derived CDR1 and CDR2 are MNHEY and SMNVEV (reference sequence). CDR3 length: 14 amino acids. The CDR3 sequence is CASSTGTRYNEQFF. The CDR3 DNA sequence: TGTGCCAGCAGTACCGGGACAAGATACAATGAGCAGTTCTTC.

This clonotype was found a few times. CDR3 region: CASSSETLNTEAFF. Written as DNA, the CDR3 is TGCGCCAGCTCTTCGGAGACCTTGAACACTGAAGCTTTCTTT. The chain links TRBV10-2 to TRBJ1-1; D remains unclear. This CDR3 is built from 14 residues. Per germline, CDR1 WSHSY and CDR2 SAAADI. V lost 8 bases to trimming and J lost 0 bases, with 13 bases between them.

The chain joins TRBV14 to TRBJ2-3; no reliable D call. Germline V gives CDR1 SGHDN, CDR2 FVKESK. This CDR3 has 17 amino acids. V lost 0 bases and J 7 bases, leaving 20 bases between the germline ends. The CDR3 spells CASSQDVAQADLNTQYF. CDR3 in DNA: TGTGCCAGCAGCCAAGACGTAGCCCAGGCCGATTTGAATACGCAGTATTTT. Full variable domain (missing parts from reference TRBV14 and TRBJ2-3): EAGVTQFPSHSVIEKGQTVTLRCDPISGHDNLYWYRRVMGKEIKFLLHFVKESKQDESGMPNNRFLAERTGGTYSTLKVQPAELEDSGVYFCASSQDVAQADLNTQYFGPGTRLTVL.

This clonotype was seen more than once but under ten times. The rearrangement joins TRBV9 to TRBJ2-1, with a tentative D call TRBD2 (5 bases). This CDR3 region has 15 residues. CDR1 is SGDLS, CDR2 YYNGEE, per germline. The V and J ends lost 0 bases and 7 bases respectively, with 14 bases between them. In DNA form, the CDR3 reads TGTGCCAGCAGCGTAGTCCTAGGGCCGGGAAATGAGCAGTTCTTC. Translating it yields CASSVVLGPGNEQFF.

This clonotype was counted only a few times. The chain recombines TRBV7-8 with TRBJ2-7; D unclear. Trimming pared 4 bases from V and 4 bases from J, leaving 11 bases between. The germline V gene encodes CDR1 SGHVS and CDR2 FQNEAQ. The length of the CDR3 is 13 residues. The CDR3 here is CASSSIGVYEQYV. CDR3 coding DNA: TGTGCCAGCAGCTCCATTGGAGTGTACGAGCAGTACGTC.

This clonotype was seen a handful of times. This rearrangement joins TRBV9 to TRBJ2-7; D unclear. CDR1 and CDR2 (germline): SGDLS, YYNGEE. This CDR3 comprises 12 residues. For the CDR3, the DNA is TGTTCATCTGGACCGAGCTCCTACGAGCAGTACTTC. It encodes CSSGPSSYEQYF.

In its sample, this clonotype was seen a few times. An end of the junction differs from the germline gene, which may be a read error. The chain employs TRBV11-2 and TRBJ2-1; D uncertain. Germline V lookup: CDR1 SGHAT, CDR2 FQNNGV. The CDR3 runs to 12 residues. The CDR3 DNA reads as TGTGCCAGCAGCTTAATCCCCCCAGCAACCAGCTTC. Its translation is CASSLIPPATSF.

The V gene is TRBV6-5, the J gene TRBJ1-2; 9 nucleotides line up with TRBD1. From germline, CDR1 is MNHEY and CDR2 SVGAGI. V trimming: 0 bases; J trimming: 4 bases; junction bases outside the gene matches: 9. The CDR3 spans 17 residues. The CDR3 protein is CASSYSTDRGLSYGYTF. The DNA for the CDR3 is TGTGCCAGCAGTTACTCGACCGACAGGGGGTTATCCTATGGCTACACCTTC.

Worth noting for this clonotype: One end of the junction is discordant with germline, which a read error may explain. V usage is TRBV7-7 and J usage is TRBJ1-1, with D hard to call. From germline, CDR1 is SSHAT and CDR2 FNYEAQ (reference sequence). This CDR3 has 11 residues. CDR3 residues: CASSFRIEAFF. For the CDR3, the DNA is TGTGCTAGCAGCTTCCGTATTGAAGCTTTCTTT.

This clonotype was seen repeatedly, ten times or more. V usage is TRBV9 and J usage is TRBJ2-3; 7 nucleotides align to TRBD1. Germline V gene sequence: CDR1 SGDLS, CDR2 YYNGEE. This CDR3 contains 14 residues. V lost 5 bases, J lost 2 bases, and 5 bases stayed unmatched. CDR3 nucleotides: TGTGCCAGCAGTTTGGACAGGAACACAGATACGCAGTATTTT. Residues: CASSLDRNTDTQYF.

CDR3 in amino acids: CASSLATGLSYEQYF. The CDR3 DNA sequence: TGTGCCAGCAGCTTAGCGACAGGACTCTCCTACGAGCAGTACTTC. The chain carries TRBV11-2 and TRBJ2-7; possible D gene TRBD1, 6 bases. Trimming left V 1 base short and J 0 bases short, with 10 bases between. The CDR3 has 15 amino acids. Germline values: CDR1 SGHAT, CDR2 FQNNGV.

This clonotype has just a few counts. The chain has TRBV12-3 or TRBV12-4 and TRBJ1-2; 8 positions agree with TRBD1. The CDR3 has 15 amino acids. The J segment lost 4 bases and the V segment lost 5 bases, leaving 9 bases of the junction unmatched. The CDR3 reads CASSPQTGAVYGYTF. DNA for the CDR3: TGTGCCAGCAGTCCTCAGACAGGGGCTGTCTATGGCTACACCTTC.

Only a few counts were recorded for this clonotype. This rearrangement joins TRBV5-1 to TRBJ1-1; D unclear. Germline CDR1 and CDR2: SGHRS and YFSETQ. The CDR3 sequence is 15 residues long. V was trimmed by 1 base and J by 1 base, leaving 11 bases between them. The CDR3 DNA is TGCGCCAGCAGCTTGAGGACCACAGCGAACACTGAAGCTTTCTTT. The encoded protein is CASSLRTTANTEAFF.